This TCR beta chain was sequenced in a study of OX40 agonist ivuxolimab in advanced cancers. Looking at the study overall: Intravenous ivuxolimab was administered to patients every 2 weeks at 0.01 to 10 mg/kg.

Germline V gives CDR1 MNHEY, CDR2 SMNVEV (reference sequence). V was pared by 2 bases and J by 1 base, with 8 bases of the junction left unmatched. The CDR3 runs to 17 residues. TCRdb keeps only in-frame clones here, not all; method: immunoSEQ multiplex PCR. Here the sample spans tens of thousands of clones, approximately 91% being singletons. This clonotype was obtained from an adult with an advanced solid tumor such as melanoma, head and neck, liver or kidney cancer. Sample: CD4+ or CD8+ T cells sorted from blood, taken in a trial of the OX40 agonist ivuxolimab. The chain employs TRBV27 and TRBJ2-1; TRBD2 matches 7 bases. CDR3 DNA sequence: TGTGCCAGCAGTTTAGAACCGGGACTAACTTCCTACAATGAGCAGTTCTTC. Encoded protein: CASSLEPGLTSYNEQFF.